The source of this TCR beta chain is a study of T cell repertoires in cytomegalovirus infection. This clonotype was observed at least ten times. Its matching antigen is unknown. Between the trimmed V and J ends, which lost 6 bases and 7 bases, there was a span of 13 bases. This CDR3 region has 13 residues. Overall study results and limits: CMV-specific TCR beta clonotypes restricted by HLA-C were the ones dominating the ex vivo response.

TCRdb analysed the reads with MiXCR anew, one entry per CDR3 protein. This sample has around 550,000 distinct CDR3 sequences, with more than 20% found just once. The receptor comes from a human donor in good health (CMV status not recorded). Some clones in this sample may be carry-over from other donors' samples. The chain employs TRBV12-3 or TRBV12-4 and TRBJ1-5, with D uncertain. Input material: PBMCs. In DNA, the CDR3 is TGTGCCAGCAGCTATTCCGGACGGCAGCCCCAGCATTTT. Amino acid sequence: CASSYSGRQPQHF.